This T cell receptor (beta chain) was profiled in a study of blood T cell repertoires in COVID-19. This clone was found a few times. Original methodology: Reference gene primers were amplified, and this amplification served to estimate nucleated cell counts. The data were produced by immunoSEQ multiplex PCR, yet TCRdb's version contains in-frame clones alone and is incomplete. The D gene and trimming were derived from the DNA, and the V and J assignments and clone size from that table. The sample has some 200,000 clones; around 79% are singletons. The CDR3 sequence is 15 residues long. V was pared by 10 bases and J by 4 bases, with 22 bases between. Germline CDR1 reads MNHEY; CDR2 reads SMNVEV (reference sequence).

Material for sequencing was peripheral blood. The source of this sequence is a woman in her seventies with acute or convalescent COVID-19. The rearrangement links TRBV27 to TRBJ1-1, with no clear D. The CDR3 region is CATVGLDAGSTEAFF. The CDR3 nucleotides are TGTGCCACCGTGGGATTGGATGCGGGGAGCACTGAAGCTTTCTTT.